The source of this T cell receptor beta chain is a study of cytomegalovirus exposure and HLA in healthy donors (dated by TCRdb to 2016 to 2017). Background on the whole study: According to a later analysis, the roughly 120 validation repertoires were produced on the same platform as the roughly 600 repertoires of the first cohort. The study aimed to test whether cataloging public T cell receptors could reveal signatures of past pathogen exposure. Besides the first cohort of roughly 700 subjects, a separate validation cohort made up of 120 different subjects was used. The study combined high-throughput TCR immunosequencing, statistical association of individual TCRs with disease status, and machine learning to predict cytomegalovirus infection status. Study-wide conclusions, independent of this receptor: The classifier was reported to diagnose cytomegalovirus status with high specificity and sensitivity in both the original cohort and the validation cohort. A later analysis found that TCRs clustered in the first cohort also tended to co-occur in the roughly 120 validation repertoires, with 90% to 95% of cluster scores above 0. Most TCR sequences were seen in very few donors, while some public TCRs were found in many individuals. A total of about 150 TCR beta chains were listed by the study as associated with cytomegalovirus. According to the authors, the approach could potentially be generalized to other disease states and immunological phenotypes. A few of the identified cytomegalovirus-associated TCR beta chains were confirmed in vitro to be specific for cytomegalovirus antigens. The validation cohort had no HLA typing available for a later analysis, so co-occurrence within that cohort was assessed over all 120 or so repertoires.

Separate from the approximately 700-subject first cohort, the validation cohort of some 130 subjects was the group to which the donors belonged. Library method: the immunoSEQ multiplex PCR assay. Regarding the original processing steps: A statistical classification framework was developed to diagnose cytomegalovirus status using the catalog of TCR beta chain sequences. TCRdb carries this immuneACCESS record with in-frame sequences only. Its versions omit some clonotypes, under half of them owing to an unresolved V gene in the studies checked, with the rest unexplained. That table furnishes V, J and clone size, whereas the DNA furnished D and trimming. The table for this sample lists 100,000 to 150,000 clones; roughly 87% of them were counted only once. The top ten clonotypes cover approximately 1.1% of the sample. V is pruned by 3 bases and J by 7 bases, leaving 3 bases of the junction without a gene match. The CDR3 covers 14 residues, taking in both the cysteine and the phenylalanine. Kept here is only the CDR3 DNA, which spans 42 bases and is read in frame from base 1. CDR1 and CDR2 were assigned from the germline V gene as SGDLS and YYNGEE.

As for this clone: The target of this receptor is not known. Qualities for individual bases were not recorded, and no much larger clone is one base off.

Sequences were obtained from PBMCs. This TCR was sampled from a woman under 30 in good health and CMV-seronegative. Rearrangement joined TRBV9 to TRBJ1-6, with 8 bases matching TRBD1. The nucleotide sequence reads as follows: TGTGCCAGCAGCGGGACAGGGATGAATTCACCCCTCCACTTT. Its amino acids are CASSGTGMNSPLHF.